The 8 T cell receptor beta chains reported below all come from one sample, sequenced in a study of vaccination and CD4 T cells after COVID-19. The study sequenced cultured CD4+ T cell DNA using the Oncomine TCR Beta short-read assay. TCRdb passed the PCR reads through MiXCR, listing each CDR3 protein once. The repertoire holds 20,000 to 25,000 distinct CDR3 sequences, with over 45% as singletons. Their recognized antigens are unknown. Treatment denoted: roughly 10-day PBMC culture with coronavirus spike peptide pools or control peptides (ViraFEST assay). Material for sequencing was CD4+ T cells from blood, cultured in vitro. These receptors all come from a human donor who had recovered from COVID-19.

The chain joins TRBV6-1 to TRBJ1-2; no clear D gene. The CDR3 is 18 residues long. CDR1 is MNHNS, CDR2 SASEGT, per germline. V was trimmed by 0 bases and J by 0 bases, leaving 17 bases between them. The CDR3 sequence: CASSEALPRTTSNYGYTF. The CDR3 DNA follows: TGTGCCAGCAGTGAAGCGCTTCCTCGGACGACCTCTAACTATGGCTACACCTTC.

The rearrangement links TRBV20-1 to TRBJ2-1; TRBD2 agrees at 9 bases. This CDR3 comprises 15 residues. With V trimmed by 0 bases and J by 6 bases, 6 bases remained unmatched. Per the germline V gene, CDR1 is DFQATT and CDR2 is SNEGSKA (reference sequence). In nucleotides, the CDR3 is TGCAGTGCTAGAGAACCGGCGGGAGGGCTCAATGAGCAGTTCTTC. This translates into CSAREPAGGLNEQFF.

This clonotype turned up a few times. The chain uses TRBV20-1 and TRBJ2-1, with 10 nucleotides matching TRBD2. The germline V gene has CDR1 DFQATT and CDR2 SNEGSKA (reference sequence). V lost 3 bases and J lost 7; bases outside the gene matches: 9. The CDR3 contains 15 residues. The CDR3 DNA sequence: TGCAGTGCTAGTTGGGCTAGCGGGAGAAAAAATGAGCAGTTCTTC. Translated, it gives CSASWASGRKNEQFF.

This clonotype was counted only a few times. The V and J genes are TRBV7-2 and TRBJ2-7; possible D gene TRBD2, 6 bases. V was trimmed by 4 bases and J by 2 bases, leaving 15 bases between them. The V gene's germline CDR1 is SGHTA and CDR2 FQGNSA. The CDR3 has 15 amino acids. The CDR3 DNA sequence: TGTGCCAGCAGCTCCCCGGGAGACGGGGCCTACGAGCAGTACTTC. It yields the protein CASSSPGDGAYEQYF.

Only a few counts were recorded for this clonotype. The chain employs TRBV7-2 and TRBJ1-2, with D possibly being TRBD1 (5 bases). V gave up 1 base and J gave up 4 bases, with 10 bases separating them. The CDR3 has 14 amino acids. The germline CDR1 and CDR2 sequences are SGHTA and FQGNSA. The CDR3 is CASSLEGLFYGYTF. Written as DNA, the CDR3 is TGTGCCAGCAGCTTAGAGGGACTTTTCTATGGCTACACCTTC.

This chain's CDR3 is CASSLTSTGNEKLFF. CDR3 sequence (DNA): TGTGCCAGCAGCCTCACCTCGACAGGGAATGAAAAACTGTTTTTT. V is TRBV28 and J is TRBJ1-4; 7 nucleotides match TRBD1. The CDR3 spans 15 residues. V dropped 6 bases and J dropped 5; count of bases not matched to a gene: 9. The germline V gene encodes CDR1 MDHEN and CDR2 SYDVKM.

This chain links TRBV20-1 with TRBJ1-5; unclear D gene. From germline, CDR1 is DFQATT and CDR2 SNEGSKA (reference sequence). V shed 3 bases and J shed 5 bases, with 8 bases lying between them. The CDR3 covers 12 residues. CDR3 sequence (DNA): TGCAGTGCTAGTAAAGTTGATCAGCCCCAGCATTTT. Translation: CSASKVDQPQHF.

This rearrangement joins TRBV5-4 to TRBJ2-3, with D uncertain. CDR3 length: 13 residues. V lost 4 bases to trimming and J lost 2 bases, with 8 bases between them. Germline values: CDR1 SGHNT, CDR2 YYREEE (reference sequence). The CDR3 DNA follows: TGTGCCAGCAGCCCGGCGGACACAGATACGCAGTATTTT. Amino acids: CASSPADTDTQYF.